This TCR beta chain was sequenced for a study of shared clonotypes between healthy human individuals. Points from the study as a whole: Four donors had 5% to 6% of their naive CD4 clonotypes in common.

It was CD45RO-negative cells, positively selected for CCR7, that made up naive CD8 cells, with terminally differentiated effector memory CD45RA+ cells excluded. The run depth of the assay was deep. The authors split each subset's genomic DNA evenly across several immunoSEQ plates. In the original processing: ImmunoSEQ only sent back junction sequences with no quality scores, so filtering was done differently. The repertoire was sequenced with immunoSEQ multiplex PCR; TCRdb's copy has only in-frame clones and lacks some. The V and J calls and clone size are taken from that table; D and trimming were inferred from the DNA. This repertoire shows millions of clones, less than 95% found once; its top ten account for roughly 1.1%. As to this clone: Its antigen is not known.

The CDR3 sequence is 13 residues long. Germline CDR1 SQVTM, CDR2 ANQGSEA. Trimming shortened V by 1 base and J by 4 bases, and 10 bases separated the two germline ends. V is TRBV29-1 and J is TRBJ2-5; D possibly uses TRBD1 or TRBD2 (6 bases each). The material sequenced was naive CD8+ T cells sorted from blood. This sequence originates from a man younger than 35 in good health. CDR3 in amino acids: CSVEAGAGETQYF. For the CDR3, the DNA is TGCAGCGTTGAAGCGGGGGCTGGAGAGACCCAGTACTTC.